A selection of T cell receptor beta chains follows, all from one sample in a study of blood T cell repertoires in COVID-19. Only in-frame clones appear in the TCRdb table, and some are missing; sequencing was by immunoSEQ multiplex PCR. The sample consists of fewer than 400,000 clones, 85% of them appearing once. The sample was PBMCs or T cells enriched from blood (not recorded which). The receptors originated from a woman aged 25-40 years who had been exposed to COVID-19. Both conserved end residues are part of each CDR3. The D gene is left open where the match is weak. Rows may omit the clone size; those that give it use once, few, many or a size class.

d_call: .
j_call: TRBJ2-1
clone_size: .
cdr3_length: 16
v_call: TRBV11-2
cdr3_nt: TGTGCCAGCAGCCCCATTGGCGGCGTTACCCCAAGAGAGCAGTTCTTC
cdr3_aa: CASSPIGGVTPREQFF

d_call: TRBD2
j_call: TRBJ2-3
clone_size: .
cdr3_length: 16
v_call: TRBV5-1
cdr3_nt: TGCGCCAGCAGCTTGCTTGGCGGGGGGTACACAGATACGCAGTATTTT
cdr3_aa: CASSLLGGGYTDTQYF

d_call: .
j_call: TRBJ1-3
clone_size: .
cdr3_length: 15
v_call: TRBV28
cdr3_nt: TGTGCCAGCACCCTAGGAGGGCGCGAAGGAAACACCATATATTTT
cdr3_aa: CASTLGGREGNTIYF

d_call: TRBD1
j_call: TRBJ2-7
clone_size: .
cdr3_length: 15
v_call: TRBV9
cdr3_nt: TGTGCCAGCAGCGTAGGAGCAGGGGGCTCCTACGAGCAGTACTTC
cdr3_aa: CASSVGAGGSYEQYF

d_call: .
j_call: TRBJ1-2
clone_size: few
cdr3_length: 15
v_call: TRBV5-5
cdr3_nt: TGTGCCAGCAGCTTCAGGAGGGTTACAAACTATGGCTACACCTTC
cdr3_aa: CASSFRRVTNYGYTF

d_call: .
j_call: TRBJ2-7
clone_size: .
cdr3_length: 14
v_call: TRBV28
cdr3_nt: TGTGCCAGCAGTTTATCAGACAGCTCCTACGAGCAGTACTTC
cdr3_aa: CASSLSDSSYEQYF

d_call: .
j_call: TRBJ2-4
clone_size: .
cdr3_length: 15
v_call: TRBV6-1
cdr3_nt: TGTGCCAGCAGTGAGGTCAGGGGAGCCAAAAACATTCAGTACTTC
cdr3_aa: CASSEVRGAKNIQYF

d_call: TRBD1
j_call: TRBJ1-1
clone_size: .
cdr3_length: 14
v_call: TRBV5-1
cdr3_nt: TGCGCCAGCAGCTCGGGGACAGGAAACACTGAAGCTTTCTTT
cdr3_aa: CASSSGTGNTEAFF

d_call: TRBD2
j_call: TRBJ2-7
clone_size: once
cdr3_length: 17
v_call: TRBV7-7
cdr3_nt: TGTGCTAGCAGCTTAACGACTAGCGGGAAGGTTATCTACGAGCAGTACTTC
cdr3_aa: CASSLTTSGKVIYEQYF

d_call: TRBD2
j_call: TRBJ2-5
clone_size: .
cdr3_length: 18
v_call: TRBV7-9
cdr3_nt: TGTGCCAGCAGCACCCCGGGGGGACTAGCGGGAGGAAGGGAGACCCAGTACTTC
cdr3_aa: CASSTPGGLAGGRETQYF

d_call: .
j_call: TRBJ1-1
clone_size: few
cdr3_length: 13
v_call: TRBV5-1
cdr3_nt: TGCGCCAGCAGCTTGGTAGGGGACACTGAAGCTTTCTTT
cdr3_aa: CASSLVGDTEAFF

d_call: .
j_call: TRBJ1-1
clone_size: .
cdr3_length: 15
v_call: TRBV9
cdr3_nt: TGTGCCAGCAGCGTCGAGGGAGGGGCGTGGACTGAAGCTTTCTTT
cdr3_aa: CASSVEGGAWTEAFF

d_call: .
j_call: TRBJ1-6
clone_size: .
cdr3_length: 15
v_call: TRBV28
cdr3_nt: TGTGCCAGCAGTTTACCCGGACTTTCCAATTCACCCCTCCACTTT
cdr3_aa: CASSLPGLSNSPLHF

d_call: .
j_call: TRBJ2-7
clone_size: .
cdr3_length: 14
v_call: TRBV28
cdr3_nt: TGTGCCAGCAGTTTACTCCGGGGATCCTACGAGCAGTACTTC
cdr3_aa: CASSLLRGSYEQYF

d_call: .
j_call: TRBJ2-5
clone_size: .
cdr3_length: 14
v_call: TRBV6-6
cdr3_nt: TGTGCCACCCGTACAGGTCTAGGCGGAGAGACCCAGTACTTC
cdr3_aa: CATRTGLGGETQYF

d_call: TRBD1
j_call: TRBJ1-2
clone_size: .
cdr3_length: 15
v_call: TRBV5-6
cdr3_nt: TGTGCCAGCAGCACCGGGACAGCCTCTAACTATGGCTACACCTTC
cdr3_aa: CASSTGTASNYGYTF

d_call: .
j_call: TRBJ2-5
clone_size: .
cdr3_length: 16
v_call: TRBV7-2
cdr3_nt: TGTGCCAGCAGCTTAGGGTTTAGTCAGGGTCGGGAGACCCAGTACTTC
cdr3_aa: CASSLGFSQGRETQYF

d_call: TRBD1
j_call: TRBJ1-4
clone_size: .
cdr3_length: 15
v_call: TRBV5-4
cdr3_nt: TGTGCCAGCAGCCTGGACAGGGAGAGCCATGAAAAACTGTTTTTT
cdr3_aa: CASSLDRESHEKLFF

d_call: .
j_call: TRBJ2-5
clone_size: .
cdr3_length: 13
v_call: TRBV7-2
cdr3_nt: TGTGCCAGCAGCCGGACAGCTCAAGAGACCCAGTACTTC
cdr3_aa: CASSRTAQETQYF

d_call: .
j_call: TRBJ2-5
clone_size: once
cdr3_length: 15
v_call: TRBV2
cdr3_nt: TGTGCCAGCAGTTCAAACGGGATAGGAGGAGAGACCCAGTACTTC
cdr3_aa: CASSSNGIGGETQYF

d_call: TRBD1
j_call: TRBJ2-7
clone_size: .
cdr3_length: 17
v_call: TRBV6-1
cdr3_nt: TGTGCCAGCAGTGAAGCGCAGGGGACAGTTGGAAACTACGAGCAGTACTTC
cdr3_aa: CASSEAQGTVGNYEQYF

d_call: .
j_call: TRBJ1-1
clone_size: .
cdr3_length: 12
v_call: TRBV6-4
cdr3_nt: TGTGCCAGCAGTGACTCGGCAGGAGGGGCTTTCTTT
cdr3_aa: CASSDSAGGAFF

d_call: TRBD2
j_call: TRBJ2-5
clone_size: .
cdr3_length: 15
v_call: TRBV7-3
cdr3_nt: TGTGCCAGCAGCCCCACGGGGGGAGGGCCGGAGACCCAGTACTTC
cdr3_aa: CASSPTGGGPETQYF

d_call: TRBD1
j_call: TRBJ2-1
clone_size: .
cdr3_length: 15
v_call: TRBV6-5
cdr3_nt: TGTGCCAGCTACACCCGGGACAGGACATACAATGAGCAGTTCTTC
cdr3_aa: CASYTRDRTYNEQFF

d_call: TRBD1
j_call: TRBJ1-2
clone_size: .
cdr3_length: 13
v_call: TRBV29-1
cdr3_nt: TGCAGCGTTGAGGACAGGGGGCTCTATGGCTACACCTTC
cdr3_aa: CSVEDRGLYGYTF

d_call: .
j_call: TRBJ2-2
clone_size: few
cdr3_length: 15
v_call: TRBV6-5
cdr3_nt: TGTGCCAGCAGTTACTCTTTTCTGAACACCGGGGAGCTGTTTTTT
cdr3_aa: CASSYSFLNTGELFF

d_call: .
j_call: TRBJ1-2
clone_size: few
cdr3_length: 14
v_call: TRBV28
cdr3_nt: TGTGCCAGCAGTTTAGAGGACAGCAACTATGGCTACACCTTC
cdr3_aa: CASSLEDSNYGYTF

d_call: .
j_call: TRBJ2-5
clone_size: .
cdr3_length: 15
v_call: TRBV4-1
cdr3_nt: TGCGCCAGCCGATATCAGGGGATATCCCAAGAGACCCAGTACTTC
cdr3_aa: CASRYQGISQETQYF

d_call: .
j_call: TRBJ1-2
clone_size: .
cdr3_length: 14
v_call: TRBV27
cdr3_nt: TGTGCCAGCAGTTTGGGGCCCGGGGGGCCTGGCTACACCTTC
cdr3_aa: CASSLGPGGPGYTF

d_call: TRBD1
j_call: TRBJ1-4
clone_size: .
cdr3_length: 15
v_call: TRBV19
cdr3_nt: TGTGCCAGTAGTCTCGGGGGACAGACTAATGAAAAACTGTTTTTT
cdr3_aa: CASSLGGQTNEKLFF

d_call: .
j_call: TRBJ1-2
clone_size: .
cdr3_length: 12
v_call: TRBV12-5
cdr3_nt: TGTGCTAGTGGCCGGGACTTTTATGGCTACACCTTC
cdr3_aa: CASGRDFYGYTF

d_call: TRBD1
j_call: TRBJ1-4
clone_size: .
cdr3_length: 15
v_call: TRBV6-5
cdr3_nt: TGTGCCAGCAGTTCCACGACAGGGCTGAATGAAAAACTGTTTTTT
cdr3_aa: CASSSTTGLNEKLFF

d_call: .
j_call: TRBJ1-2
clone_size: .
cdr3_length: 13
v_call: TRBV9
cdr3_nt: TGTGCCAGCAGCGTGGGACTCGGAGGTGGCTACACCTTC
cdr3_aa: CASSVGLGGGYTF

d_call: TRBD1
j_call: TRBJ2-3
clone_size: .
cdr3_length: 13
v_call: TRBV30
cdr3_nt: TGTGCCTGGAGTCAGGGGGCCGGAGATACGCAGTATTTT
cdr3_aa: CAWSQGAGDTQYF

d_call: TRBD1
j_call: TRBJ1-1
clone_size: .
cdr3_length: 18
v_call: TRBV4-1
cdr3_nt: TGCGCCAGCAGCCAAGGGGGACAGGGGGCGAGAGCAAACACTGAAGCTTTCTTT
cdr3_aa: CASSQGGQGARANTEAFF

d_call: .
j_call: TRBJ2-5
clone_size: .
cdr3_length: 15
v_call: TRBV3-1/TRBV3-2
cdr3_nt: TGTGCCAGCAGCCACCGGGTGCTCTCTCAGAAGACCCAGTACTTC
cdr3_aa: CASSHRVLSQKTQYF

d_call: TRBD2
j_call: TRBJ2-3
clone_size: .
cdr3_length: 14
v_call: TRBV7-2
cdr3_nt: TGTGCCAGCATACTGACTAGCGGGGAAAATACGCAGTATTTT
cdr3_aa: CASILTSGENTQYF

d_call: TRBD2
j_call: TRBJ2-3
clone_size: .
cdr3_length: 16
v_call: TRBV27
cdr3_nt: TGTGCCAGCAGTTTTGGAGCGGGAGGACGCACAGATACGCAGTATTTT
cdr3_aa: CASSFGAGGRTDTQYF

d_call: .
j_call: TRBJ1-3
clone_size: .
cdr3_length: 16
v_call: TRBV5-1
cdr3_nt: TGCGCCAGCAGCCAGTCGGACAGACTCTCTGGAAACACCATATATTTT
cdr3_aa: CASSQSDRLSGNTIYF

d_call: .
j_call: TRBJ1-2
clone_size: .
cdr3_length: 14
v_call: TRBV6-1
cdr3_nt: TGTGCCAGCAGTGATATCACGGAGAACTATGGCTACACCTTC
cdr3_aa: CASSDITENYGYTF

d_call: .
j_call: TRBJ1-5
clone_size: .
cdr3_length: 12
v_call: TRBV28
cdr3_nt: TGTGCCAGCAGCCCGCCTGGCCATCCCCAGCATTTT
cdr3_aa: CASSPPGHPQHF

d_call: .
j_call: TRBJ1-1
clone_size: .
cdr3_length: 13
v_call: TRBV9
cdr3_nt: TGTGCCAGCAGCGATGGCCCAAACACTGAAGCTTTCTTT
cdr3_aa: CASSDGPNTEAFF

d_call: .
j_call: TRBJ1-6
clone_size: .
cdr3_length: 16
v_call: TRBV28
cdr3_nt: TGTGCCAGCAGTCTCGACAGGCGGTCCTATAATTCACCCCTCCACTTT
cdr3_aa: CASSLDRRSYNSPLHF

d_call: TRBD1
j_call: TRBJ1-3
clone_size: once
cdr3_length: 15
v_call: TRBV9
cdr3_nt: TGTGCCAGCAGCCGACAGGGGGCAGGAGGAAACACCATATATTTT
cdr3_aa: CASSRQGAGGNTIYF

d_call: TRBD1
j_call: TRBJ2-3
clone_size: .
cdr3_length: 17
v_call: TRBV10-3
cdr3_nt: TGTGCCATCAGGGGGGCTATCCGGGACAGGAGCACAGATACGCAGTATTTT
cdr3_aa: CAIRGAIRDRSTDTQYF

d_call: .
j_call: TRBJ2-2
clone_size: once
cdr3_length: 13
v_call: TRBV28
cdr3_nt: TGTGCCAGCACCTTAGGGGGGGATATTAACCTGTTTTTT
cdr3_aa: CASTLGGDINLFF

d_call: .
j_call: TRBJ1-2
clone_size: .
cdr3_length: 15
v_call: TRBV19
cdr3_nt: TGTGCCAGTAGTACCATTACGCAGGGCGACTATGGCTACACCTTC
cdr3_aa: CASSTITQGDYGYTF

d_call: TRBD1
j_call: TRBJ1-2
clone_size: .
cdr3_length: 18
v_call: TRBV4-1
cdr3_nt: TGCGCCAGCAGCCAAGCCGGGACAGGTGCCGTATTAAACTATGGCTACACCTTC
cdr3_aa: CASSQAGTGAVLNYGYTF

d_call: .
j_call: TRBJ1-2
clone_size: .
cdr3_length: 15
v_call: TRBV6-5
cdr3_nt: TGTGCCAGCTCTCTAGTAGGTCGGTCAGACTATGGCTACACCTTC
cdr3_aa: CASSLVGRSDYGYTF

d_call: TRBD1
j_call: TRBJ2-2
clone_size: .
cdr3_length: 13
v_call: TRBV7-8
cdr3_nt: TGTGCCAGCAGCTTAGTCGCAGGGGGCGAGCTGTTTTTT
cdr3_aa: CASSLVAGGELFF

d_call: TRBD1
j_call: TRBJ2-3
clone_size: .
cdr3_length: 15
v_call: TRBV2
cdr3_nt: TGTGCCAGCAGTGGAGCGGGACAGGGTATAGATACGCAGTATTTT
cdr3_aa: CASSGAGQGIDTQYF

d_call: TRBD1
j_call: TRBJ1-3
clone_size: .
cdr3_length: 17
v_call: TRBV4-1
cdr3_nt: TGCGCCAGCAGCCAATTAGGACAGGGGCGGGACCGAAACACCATATATTTT
cdr3_aa: CASSQLGQGRDRNTIYF

d_call: .
j_call: TRBJ1-1
clone_size: .
cdr3_length: 13
v_call: TRBV18
cdr3_nt: TGTGCCAGCTCACCACCGCGTACGGGGGAAGCTTTCTTT
cdr3_aa: CASSPPRTGEAFF

d_call: TRBD2
j_call: TRBJ2-1
clone_size: .
cdr3_length: 15
v_call: TRBV3-1/TRBV3-2
cdr3_nt: TGTGCCAGCAGCCAAGACCCTAGCGGGTACAATGAGCAGTTCTTC
cdr3_aa: CASSQDPSGYNEQFF

d_call: TRBD1
j_call: TRBJ1-1
clone_size: few
cdr3_length: 14
v_call: TRBV4-1
cdr3_nt: TGCGCCAGCAGCCGCGACGCAGGGGGCACTGAAGCTTTCTTT
cdr3_aa: CASSRDAGGTEAFF

d_call: .
j_call: TRBJ2-1
clone_size: few
cdr3_length: 17
v_call: TRBV5-1
cdr3_nt: TGCGCCAGCAGCTTGGGAGGTGGTGCAGGGAACGACAATGAGCAGTTCTTC
cdr3_aa: CASSLGGGAGNDNEQFF

d_call: .
j_call: TRBJ1-5
clone_size: .
cdr3_length: 15
v_call: TRBV28
cdr3_nt: TGTGCCAGCAGAGTCGGCAGGGGTTATAATCAGCCCCAGCATTTT
cdr3_aa: CASRVGRGYNQPQHF

d_call: TRBD1
j_call: TRBJ2-6
clone_size: .
cdr3_length: 16
v_call: TRBV28
cdr3_nt: TGTGCCAGCAGACAGGGGGGTGGGTCTGGGGCCAACGTCCTGACTTTC
cdr3_aa: CASRQGGGSGANVLTF

d_call: .
j_call: TRBJ2-1
clone_size: .
cdr3_length: 13
v_call: TRBV7-2
cdr3_nt: TGTGCCAGCAGCCTAATGACAGACAATGAGCAGTTCTTC
cdr3_aa: CASSLMTDNEQFF